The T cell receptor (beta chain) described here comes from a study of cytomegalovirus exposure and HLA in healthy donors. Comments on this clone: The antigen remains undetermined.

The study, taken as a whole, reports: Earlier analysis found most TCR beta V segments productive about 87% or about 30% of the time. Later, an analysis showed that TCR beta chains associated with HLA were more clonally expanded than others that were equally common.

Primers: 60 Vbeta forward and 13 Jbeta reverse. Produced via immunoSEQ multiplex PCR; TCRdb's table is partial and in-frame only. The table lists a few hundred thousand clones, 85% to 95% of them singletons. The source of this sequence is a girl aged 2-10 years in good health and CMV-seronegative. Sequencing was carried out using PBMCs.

The CDR3 DNA sequence: TGTGCCTGGAGGGCCCTGTCGCCCCCCTACGAGCAGTACTTC. This translates into CAWRALSPPYEQYF. The rearrangement links TRBV30 to TRBJ2-7; D is ambiguous. The germline V gene encodes CDR1 GTSNPN and CDR2 SVGIG (reference sequence). The CDR3 runs to 14 residues. Trimming removed 3 bases at V and 2 bases at J, with 14 bases between.